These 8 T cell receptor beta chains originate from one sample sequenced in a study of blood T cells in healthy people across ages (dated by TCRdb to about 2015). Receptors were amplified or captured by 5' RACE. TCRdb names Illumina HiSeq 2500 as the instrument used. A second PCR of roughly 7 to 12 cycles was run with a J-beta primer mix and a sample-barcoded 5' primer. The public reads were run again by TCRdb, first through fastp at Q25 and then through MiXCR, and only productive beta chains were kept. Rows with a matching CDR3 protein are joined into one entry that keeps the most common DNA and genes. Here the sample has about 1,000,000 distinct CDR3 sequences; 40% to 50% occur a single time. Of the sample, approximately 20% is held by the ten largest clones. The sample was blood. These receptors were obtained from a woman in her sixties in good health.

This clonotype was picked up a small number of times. CDR3 DNA sequence: TGTGCCAGCAGTTTGTGGGGGCCCACAGATACGCAGTATTTT. Amino acids: CASSLWGPTDTQYF. The chain is built from TRBV12-3 or TRBV12-4 and TRBJ2-3; D is perhaps TRBD1 (6 bases). The V gene lost 3 bases and the J gene lost 2 bases, with 9 bases spanning the gap. The CDR3 totals 14 residues.

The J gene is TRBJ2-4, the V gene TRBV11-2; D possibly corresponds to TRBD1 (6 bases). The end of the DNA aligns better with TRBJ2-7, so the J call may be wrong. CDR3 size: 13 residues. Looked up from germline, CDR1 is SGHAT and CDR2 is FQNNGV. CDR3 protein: CASNVDRLYEQYF. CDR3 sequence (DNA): TGTGCCAGCAACGTAGACAGGTTATACGAGCAGTACTTC.

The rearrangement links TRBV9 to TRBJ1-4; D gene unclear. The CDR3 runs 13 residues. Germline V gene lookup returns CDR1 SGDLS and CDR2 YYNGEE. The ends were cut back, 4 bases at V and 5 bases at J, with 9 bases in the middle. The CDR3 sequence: CASSPPSNEKLFF. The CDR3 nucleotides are TGTGCCAGCAGCCCCCCCAGCAATGAAAAACTGTTTTTT. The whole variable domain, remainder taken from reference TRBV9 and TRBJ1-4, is DSGVTQTPKHLITATGQRVTLRCSPRSGDLSVYWYQQSLDQGLQFLIQYYNGEERAKGNILERFSAQQFPDLHSELNLSSLELGDSALYFCASSPPSNEKLFFGSGTQLSVL.

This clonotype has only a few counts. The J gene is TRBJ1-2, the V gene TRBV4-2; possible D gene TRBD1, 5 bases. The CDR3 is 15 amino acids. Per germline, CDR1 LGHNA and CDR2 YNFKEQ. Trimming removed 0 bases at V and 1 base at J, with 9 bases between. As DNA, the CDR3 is TGTGCCAGCAGCCAAGATCCGGGACGTAACTATGGCTACACCTTC. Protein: CASSQDPGRNYGYTF.

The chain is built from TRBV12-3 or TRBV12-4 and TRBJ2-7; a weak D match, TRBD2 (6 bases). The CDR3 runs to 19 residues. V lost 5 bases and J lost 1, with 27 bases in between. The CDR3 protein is CASSPLPLGRRDRSYEQYF. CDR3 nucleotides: TGTGCCAGCAGTCCCCTACCTTTAGGTAGGAGGGATCGTTCCTACGAGCAGTACTTC.

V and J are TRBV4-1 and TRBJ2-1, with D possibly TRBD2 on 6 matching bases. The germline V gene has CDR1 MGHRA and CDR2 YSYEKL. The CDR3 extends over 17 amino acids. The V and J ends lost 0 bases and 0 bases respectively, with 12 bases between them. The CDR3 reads CASSQDWEAGSYNEQFF. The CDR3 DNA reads TGCGCCAGCAGCCAAGATTGGGAAGCGGGCTCCTACAATGAGCAGTTCTTC.

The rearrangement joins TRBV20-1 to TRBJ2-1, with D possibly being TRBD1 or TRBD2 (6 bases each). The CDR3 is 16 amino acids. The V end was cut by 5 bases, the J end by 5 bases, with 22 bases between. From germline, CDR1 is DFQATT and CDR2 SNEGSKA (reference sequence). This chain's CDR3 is CSAPLWGARSDNEQFF. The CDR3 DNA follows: TGCAGTGCTCCCCTGTGGGGGGCCCGGAGTGACAATGAGCAGTTCTTC.

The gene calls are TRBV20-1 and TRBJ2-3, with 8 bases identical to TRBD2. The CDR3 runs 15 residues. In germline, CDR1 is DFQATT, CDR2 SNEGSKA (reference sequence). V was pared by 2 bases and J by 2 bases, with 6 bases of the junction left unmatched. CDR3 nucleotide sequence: TGCAGTGCTAGAAGAGCGGGAGTACCCACAGATACGCAGTATTTT. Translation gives CSARRAGVPTDTQYF.